The rows below give T cell receptor beta chains drawn from one sample of a study. Each CDR3 protein gets one entry after TCRdb re-called the 5' RACE reads with MiXCR. The table lists about 40,000 distinct CDR3 sequences, over 15% of them singletons. The sample consisted of naive CD4+ T cells sorted from a lymph node. The receptors originated from a female donor with breast cancer. Each CDR3 is given with its conserved first and last residue. The order of the fields is J gene, D gene, clone size, V gene, CDR3 protein, CDR3 DNA. A D gene is named only where the DNA matches it firmly. Clone size, where shown, is once, few, many, or a class for clones that have expanded.

j_gene: TRBJ2-3; d_gene: TRBD1; abundance: .; v_gene: TRBV5-1; CDR3aa: CASSLDRGSTDTQYF; CDR3nt: TGCGCCAGCAGCTTGGACAGGGGTAGCACAGATACGCAGTATTTT
j_gene: TRBJ2-3; d_gene: TRBD2; abundance: many; v_gene: TRBV7-9; CDR3aa: CASDASGRLSSTDTQYF; CDR3nt: TGTGCCAGCGACGCTAGCGGGAGGCTTTCTAGCACAGATACGCAGTATTTT
j_gene: TRBJ2-3; d_gene: .; abundance: few; v_gene: TRBV5-1; CDR3aa: CASSRDHSTDTRYF; CDR3nt: TGCGCCAGCAGCAGGGACCATAGCACAGATACGCGGTATTTT
j_gene: TRBJ1-2; d_gene: .; abundance: .; v_gene: TRBV2; CDR3aa: CARYRLQGGMDGYTF; CDR3nt: TGTGCTAGGTACCGGTTGCAGGGAGGTATGGATGGCTACACCTTC
j_gene: TRBJ1-5; d_gene: .; abundance: few; v_gene: TRBV20-1; CDR3aa: CSARGGLDNQPQHF; CDR3nt: TGCAGTGCTAGGGGTGGGTTGGACAATCAGCCCCAGCATTTT
j_gene: TRBJ2-7; d_gene: .; abundance: .; v_gene: TRBV9; CDR3aa: CASSVTVRYEQYF; CDR3nt: TGTGCCAGCAGCGTGACAGTCCGCTACGAGCAGTACTTC
j_gene: TRBJ2-5; d_gene: .; abundance: few; v_gene: TRBV9; CDR3aa: CASSPPVAGRKETQYF; CDR3nt: TGTGCCAGCAGCCCCCCCGTGGCCGGGAGAAAGGAGACCCAGTACTTC
j_gene: TRBJ2-1; d_gene: .; abundance: few; v_gene: TRBV27; CDR3aa: CASYAGIKSYNEQFF; CDR3nt: TGTGCCAGCTATGCCGGGATCAAAAGCTACAATGAGCAGTTCTTC
j_gene: TRBJ2-1; d_gene: .; abundance: many; v_gene: TRBV11-3; CDR3aa: CASSLVSGRWLREQFF; CDR3nt: TGTGCCAGCAGCTTAGTTTCTGGCCGGTGGCTCAGGGAGCAGTTCTTC
j_gene: TRBJ2-7; d_gene: .; abundance: .; v_gene: TRBV7-8; CDR3aa: CASSLAQYTYEQYF; CDR3nt: TGTGCCAGCAGCTTAGCTCAGTATACCTACGAGCAGTACTTC
j_gene: TRBJ1-1; d_gene: .; abundance: .; v_gene: TRBV29-1; CDR3aa: CSVDPSGRMRSEAFF; CDR3nt: TGCAGCGTTGATCCCTCGGGACGGATGAGATCTGAAGCTTTCTTT